What follows describes a single T cell receptor beta chain. Its antigen remains unidentified. This sample stems from a study of OX40 agonist ivuxolimab in advanced cancers. The wider study: The study reported partial responses in three patients: one hepatocellular carcinoma, two cutaneous melanoma. Study results and limitations: Clonal expansion was seen in CD4+ and CD8+ blood T cells by week 6 at 0.1 to 3.0 mg/kg.

Germline CDR1 reads LNHDA; CDR2 reads SQIVND (reference sequence). The CDR3 is 15 residues long. Trimming removed 1 base at V and 0 bases at J, with 7 bases between. Measured with immunoSEQ multiplex PCR; TCRdb has only the in-frame clones, and not every one. The sample has 73,000 or so clones; roughly four fifths are singletons. Sequenced here: CD4+ or CD8+ T cells sorted from blood, sampled in a trial of the OX40 agonist ivuxolimab. The chain carries TRBV19 and TRBJ1-5; D gene ambiguous. The TCR comes from an adult with an advanced solid tumor such as melanoma, head and neck, liver or kidney cancer. CDR3 in amino acids: CASSIAIHSNQPQHF. For the CDR3, the DNA is TGTGCCAGTAGTATAGCGATACATAGCAATCAGCCCCAGCATTTT.